This TCR beta chain was retrieved from a study of CD8+ T cells in alopecia areata. Study summary: Tofacitinib treatment spanned 6 to 18 months, with 6 months off drug afterward.

This CDR3 comprises 15 residues. Looked up from germline, CDR1 is SGHRS and CDR2 is YFSETQ. The V and J ends lost 0 bases and 9 bases, in that order; junction bases with no gene match: 4. A word on this clone: Its antigen remains unknown.

As for treatment: oral pan-JAK inhibitor, 5-10 mg twice daily. From alopecia areata patients, lesional scalp punch biopsies and peripheral blood were collected. PBMCs provided sorted CD4+ and CD8+ T cells. Notes on the study in general: Relative to mice, TCR sharing across patients was less clear, a difference possibly HLA-related.

Reverse transcribed after extraction, RNA yielded cDNA as the sequencing template. Sequenced by immunoSEQ multiplex PCR; TCRdb stores in-frame clones only, minus some. The sample includes around 180,000 clones, roughly three fifths seen only once; the top ten take roughly 1.3%. The starting material was CD4+ T cells sorted from blood, obtained at approximately week 49, from a patient treated with tofacitinib. The chain combines TRBV5-1 with TRBJ1-6; TRBD1 matches 9 bases. The sequence came from a human donor with alopecia areata. CDR3 protein: CASSLVGDRVSPLHF. The DNA of the CDR3 is TGCGCCAGCAGCTTGGTCGGGGACAGGGTTTCACCCCTCCACTTT.